These 23 T cell receptor beta chains came from one sample sequenced in a study of identical twins. TCRdb analysed the 5' RACE reads with MiXCR anew, one entry per CDR3 protein. There are some 440,000 distinct CDR3 sequences in the sample; approximately 24% occur only once, and about 2.7% lies in the top ten. The same specimen was also included in a second study, on T cells expressing NK-cell markers.

The sequenced sample consisted of CD4+ T cells sorted from blood. The receptor source for this set is a woman between 18 and 30 years old in good health.

This clonotype was detected a few times. The chain employs TRBV20-1 and TRBJ1-4; D might be TRBD1 (5 bases). The CDR3 spans 13 residues. Germline loops: CDR1 DFQATT, CDR2 SNEGSKA (reference sequence). Trimming stripped 3 bases from V and 8 bases from J, with 13 bases between. The CDR3 nucleotides are TGCAGTGCTAGCTTGGGGGAGGGAGAAAAACTGTTTTTT. Its protein product is CSASLGEGEKLFF.

The chain employs TRBV29-1 and TRBJ1-2, with 9 bases that match TRBD1. Trimming removed 7 bases from V and 5 bases from J; junction bases left unmatched: 14. CDR1 SQVTM and CDR2 ANQGSEA come from the germline V gene. CDR3 length: 15 amino acids. CDR3 sequence (DNA): TGCAGCGCCCCGACCTTGGGGACAGGGAGTTATGGCTACACCTTC. It is translated as CSAPTLGTGSYGYTF.

This clonotype appeared once. The CDR3, as DNA: TGCGCCAGCAGCTCGACAGGGTGTGATAGGGAGACCCAGTACTTC. Translation: CASSSTGCDRETQYF. The J gene is TRBJ2-5, the V gene TRBV5-1; 7 bases are a match to TRBD1. The J segment lost 5 bases and the V segment lost 3 bases, leaving 10 bases of the junction unmatched. CDR1 is SGHRS and CDR2 is YFSETQ in the germline V gene. The CDR3 is made up of 15 amino acids.

This clonotype was counted only a few times. V is TRBV5-1 and J is TRBJ2-7, with TRBD1 identical over 8 bases. Looked up from germline, CDR1 is SGHRS and CDR2 is YFSETQ. With V trimmed by 3 bases and J by 5 bases, 4 bases remained unmatched. This CDR3 contains 13 residues. The chain's CDR3 is CASSSGQGDEQYF. In DNA form, the CDR3 reads TGCGCCAGCAGCTCCGGACAGGGAGACGAGCAGTACTTC.

The V gene is TRBV5-1, the J gene TRBJ1-5; TRBD1 aligns across 7 bases. There are 15 residues in the CDR3. Unmatched junction bases numbered 9, after V lost 4 bases and J lost 5 bases. The germline V gene has CDR1 SGHRS and CDR2 YFSETQ. CDR3 coding DNA: TGCGCCAGCAGCCCGGGGACAGCTCAGGATCAGCCCCAGCATTTT. It is translated as CASSPGTAQDQPQHF.

This clonotype was detected many times. The V call is TRBV24-1, the J call TRBJ2-1; 14 positions agree with TRBD2. The junction had 5 bases not matched to a gene; V was cut back by 2 bases and J by 3 bases. This CDR3 is 18 amino acids long. Per the germline V gene, CDR1 is KGHDR and CDR2 is SFDVKD. This CDR3 reads CATSDSGTSGRGYNEQFF. CDR3 nucleotides: TGTGCCACCAGTGATTCCGGGACTAGCGGGAGAGGCTACAATGAGCAGTTCTTC.

This clonotype came up many times. The chain has TRBV20-1 and TRBJ1-6; weak D call: TRBD1 (5 bases). Germline-derived CDR1 and CDR2 are DFQATT and SNEGSKA (reference sequence). The CDR3 is made up of 14 amino acids. Trimming took off 3 bases at V and 10 bases at J, with 16 bases between the two ends. The CDR3 protein is CSASPTGGRSPLHF. CDR3 nucleotide sequence: TGCAGTGCTAGTCCAACAGGCGGTAGATCACCCCTCCACTTT.

This clonotype has only a few counts. The V call is TRBV11-3, the J call TRBJ2-1, with 10 bases that match TRBD1. The V gene's germline CDR1 is SGHNT and CDR2 YENEEA. CDR3 length: 15 residues. V lost 3 bases, J lost 2 bases, and 1 base stayed unmatched. CDR3 DNA sequence: TGTGCCAGCAGCTTCGGGACAGGGGCCTACAATGAGCAGTTCTTC. Translation: CASSFGTGAYNEQFF.

V gene TRBV10-2 combines with J gene TRBJ2-7; unclear D gene. CDR1 WSHSY and CDR2 SAAADI come from the germline V gene. CDR3 length equals 14 residues. Between the trimmed V and J ends, which lost 8 bases and 2 bases, there was a span of 16 bases. The CDR3 DNA sequence: TGCGCCAGCCCTGCTCCCCTGCGGACCTACGAGCAGTACTTC. Its translation is CASPAPLRTYEQYF.

CDR3 nucleotides: TGTGCCACCAAGAACAGAGCAACTAATGAAAAACTGTTTTTT. The encoded protein is CATKNRATNEKLFF. This chain uses TRBV27 with TRBJ1-4; D gene unclear. The CDR3 sequence is 14 residues long. The germline V gene has CDR1 MNHEY and CDR2 SMNVEV (reference sequence). The V end was cut by 10 bases, the J end by 0 bases, with 12 bases between.

This clonotype occurred a few times. The chain links TRBV9 to TRBJ2-1; 7 bases match TRBD2. V trimming: 2 bases; J trimming: 0 bases; junction bases outside the gene matches: 5. CDR1 SGDLS and CDR2 YYNGEE come from the germline V gene. The CDR3 is made up of 16 amino acids. The CDR3 is CASSVSGLHSYNEQFF. Here the CDR3 DNA reads TGTGCCAGCAGCGTTTCGGGACTACACTCCTACAATGAGCAGTTCTTC.

The chain carries TRBV6-2 or TRBV6-3 and TRBJ2-7; 13 bases match TRBD2. CDR1 and CDR2 from the germline V gene are MNHEY and SVGEGT. The CDR3 loop spans 16 amino acids. The junction had 6 bases not matched to a gene; V was cut back by 5 bases and J by 2 bases. The CDR3 protein is CASSGLAGAFTYEQYF. The CDR3 bases are TGTGCCAGCAGTGGACTAGCGGGAGCTTTTACCTACGAGCAGTACTTC.

The CDR3 loop reads CSARVPTGTPNIQYF. CDR3 bases: TGCAGTGCTAGAGTCCCGACAGGGACCCCCAACATTCAGTACTTC. J is TRBJ2-4 and V is TRBV20-1; 7 nucleotides match TRBD1. Germline CDR1 is DFQATT and CDR2 is SNEGSKA (reference sequence). This CDR3 has 15 amino acids. V lost 1 base, J lost 7 bases, and 10 bases stayed unmatched.

This clonotype was counted a few times. Here the CDR3 reads CASSREAGGFFRETQYF. DNA of the CDR3: TGTGCCAGCAGCCGAGAGGCGGGGGGTTTTTTTCGAGAGACCCAGTACTTC. V and J are TRBV12-3 or TRBV12-4 and TRBJ2-5; 8 bases are a match to TRBD2. V was pared by 6 bases and J by 4 bases, with 16 bases of the junction left unmatched. The CDR3 is 17 residues long.

This clonotype was found a few times. The V gene is TRBV5-1, the J gene TRBJ1-2, with 10 bases matching TRBD1. Germline loops: CDR1 SGHRS, CDR2 YFSETQ. V trimming: 6 bases; J trimming: 7 bases; junction bases outside the gene matches: 15. CDR3 length: 16 amino acids. The CDR3 bases are TGCGCCAGCACCCTGGAGGCGACAGGGGGCCTTGGTGGCTACACCTTC. It yields the protein CASTLEATGGLGGYTF.

This clonotype was detected many times. The rearrangement links TRBV7-7 to TRBJ2-3, with 11 nucleotides matching TRBD1. J was trimmed by 4 bases and V by 0 bases; bases with no gene match: 6. The germline CDR1 and CDR2 sequences are SSHAT and FNYEAQ (reference sequence). This CDR3 region has 17 residues. The CDR3 region has the DNA TGTGCCAGCAGCTTAGCCCCCTTGGGACAGGGGGCAGATACGCAGTATTTT. Translated: CASSLAPLGQGADTQYF.

This clonotype was found a few times. V gene TRBV11-3 combines with J gene TRBJ1-1; TRBD1 aligns across 7 bases. From germline, CDR1 is SGHNT and CDR2 YENEEA. The CDR3 runs to 15 residues. V was clipped by 3 bases and J by 11 bases; unmatched bases: 15. The DNA of the CDR3 is TGTGCCAGCAGCTTCTTTACCGGCACAGGGGTTGGGGCTTTCTTT. Translation gives CASSFFTGTGVGAFF.

The chain has TRBV5-1 and TRBJ2-1, with D hard to call. The V gene lost 0 bases and the J gene lost 0 bases, with 13 bases spanning the gap. CDR3 length: 17 amino acids. The germline V gene has CDR1 SGHRS and CDR2 YFSETQ. The chain's CDR3 is CASSLGMAEPSYNEQFF. The DNA for the CDR3 is TGCGCCAGCAGCTTGGGCATGGCGGAACCCTCCTACAATGAGCAGTTCTTC.

The chain joins TRBV19 to TRBJ2-1; possible D gene TRBD1, 5 bases. The CDR3 spans 15 residues. V lost 4 bases and J lost 0, with 10 bases in between. In germline, CDR1 is LNHDA, CDR2 SQIVND (reference sequence). CDR3 DNA sequence: TGTGCCAGTAGTACCGCAGACAGCTCCTACAATGAGCAGTTCTTC. It yields the protein CASSTADSSYNEQFF.

The chain has TRBV18 and TRBJ2-1, with TRBD2 identical over 13 bases. J lost 14 bases, V lost 5 bases, and 18 bases had no gene match. The CDR3 totals 17 residues. Germline V gene sequence: CDR1 KGHSH, CDR2 LQKENI. The CDR3 region has the DNA TGTGCCAGCTCAGCCCATCCAGTGGGACTAGCGGGATTTCATGAGTTCTTC. This sequence encodes CASSAHPVGLAGFHEFF.

The genes are TRBV20-1 and TRBJ2-5, with 12 bases matching TRBD2. Losses at the gene ends were 1 base for V and 8 bases for J; bases not matched to a gene: 2. This CDR3 region has 13 residues. Germline CDR1 DFQATT, CDR2 SNEGSKA (reference sequence). The CDR3 nucleotides are TGCAGTGCTAGAGGGACTAGCGGGAAAACCCAGTACTTC. Translating gives CSARGTSGKTQYF.

The chain has TRBV12-3 or TRBV12-4 and TRBJ2-7, with 7 nucleotides matching TRBD1. Trimming at V came to 7 bases and at J to 4 bases, leaving 10 bases not matched to a gene. The CDR3 is 14 amino acids. This CDR3 is CASTSMRGLYEQYF. CDR3 DNA sequence: TGTGCCAGCACTTCCATGAGGGGGCTATACGAGCAGTACTTC.

This chain uses TRBV9 with TRBJ1-4; D is unresolved. Germline V gene sequence: CDR1 SGDLS, CDR2 YYNGEE. The germline V and J ends were trimmed by 4 bases and 3 bases, with 10 bases remaining between them. CDR3 length: 14 residues. For the CDR3, the DNA is TGTGCCAGCAGCAAAGGGAAGTCTAATGAAAAACTGTTTTTT. Translation: CASSKGKSNEKLFF.